Sequencing of this TCR beta chain was carried out in a study of low-dose radiotherapy and immunotherapy resistance in tumors. Study-wide context: On a schedule of every two weeks, intravenous cyclophosphamide at a dose of 200 mg/m2 was delivered one day before each radiation and immunotherapy administration.

In the RACIN dose-escalation trial, donors got nivolumab plus ipilimumab with aspirin, cyclophosphamide and radiotherapy. Tumors of eligible patients were advanced, solid and lacking tumor-infiltrating lymphocytes. cDNA synthesis used a TRAV/TRBV-specific primer set for both chains. TCR amplification involved around 22 PCR cycles with a constant-region primer and V-primer adapter. Isolated mRNA underwent amplification via in vitro transcription. TCRdb fed the reads into MiXCR, producing one record per CDR3 protein. Counted here are about 12,000 distinct CDR3 sequences, under 85% occurring once; the ten biggest clones make up roughly 3.2%. The receptor comes from a human donor with advanced metastatic prostate, ovarian, gallbladder or colorectal cancer (not recorded which). This table probably holds off-target reads from a library built for another chain.

The DNA of the CDR3 is TGTGCCAGCAGCAAGAGACAGGAGGGCAATGAGCAGTTCTTC. This gives the protein CASSKRQEGNEQFF. The chain uses TRBV11-2 and TRBJ2-1, with D perhaps assigned TRBD1 or TRBD2 (6 bases each). Per the germline V gene, CDR1 is SGHAT and CDR2 is FQNNGV. The germline V and J ends were trimmed by 5 bases and 6 bases, with 14 bases remaining between them. CDR3 length: 14 amino acids. The full variable domain, completed using reference TRBV11-2 and TRBJ2-1, is EAGVAQSPRYKIIEKRQSVAFWCNPISGHATLYWYQQILGQGPKLLIQFQNNGVVDDSQLPKDRFSAERLKGVDSTLKIQPAKLEDSAVYLCASSKRQEGNEQFFGPGTRLTVL.